Listed here are 8 T cell receptor beta chains from one sample, sequenced in a study of blood T cell repertoires in COVID-19 (dated by TCRdb to the early 2020s). Library preparation employed the immunoSEQ multiplex PCR assay. As stored in TCRdb, this immuneACCESS dataset retains in-frame rearrangements with V and J assigned. A fraction of the clones does not appear; measured against another copy, unresolved V genes explain less than half of the discrepancy, and the remainder lacks a known reason. The sample includes about 140,000 clones, with approximately 91% observed a single time. Jointly, the top ten make up over 9.5% of the sample. The sequenced sample consisted of peripheral blood. The receptors here all came from a man aged 50 or older with active or convalescent COVID-19.

The chain uses TRBV4-3 and TRBJ2-5, with TRBD2 matching over 13 bases. Germline CDR1 and CDR2: LGHNA and YSLEER. The trim removed 0 bases at V and 5 bases at J, leaving 12 bases unmatched. This CDR3 region has 19 residues. The CDR3 reads CASSQERPSTSGRLETQYF. For the CDR3, the DNA is TGCGCCAGCAGCCAAGAGAGACCCTCGACTAGCGGGAGGTTGGAGACCCAGTACTTC.

V is TRBV19 and J is TRBJ1-4; D remains unclear. Per germline, CDR1 LNHDA and CDR2 SQIVND (reference sequence). The CDR3 sequence is 14 residues long. V was cut by 6 bases and J by 7 bases, with 15 bases left in between. The CDR3 loop reads CASRSPGTLEKLFF. The CDR3 bases are TGTGCCAGTAGGTCGCCAGGCACCCTTGAAAAACTGTTTTTT.

J is TRBJ1-5 and V is TRBV6-6; the D gene is possibly TRBD1 (6 bases). Trimming removed 5 bases from V and 0 bases from J, with 17 bases in between. CDR1 and CDR2 from the germline V gene are MNHNY and SVGAGI (reference sequence). This CDR3 contains 17 residues. The CDR3 DNA reads as TGTGCCAGCAGTCCCCGCAGGGGCGGATATAGCAATCAGCCCCAGCATTTT. Protein product: CASSPRRGGYSNQPQHF.

The genes are TRBV7-3 and TRBJ1-2; maybe TRBD1 (5 bases). This CDR3 contains 14 residues. V lost 5 bases, J lost 7 bases, and 17 bases lay in between. CDR1 is SGHTA, CDR2 FQGTGA, per germline. CDR3 nucleotide sequence: TGTGCCAGCAGCCCCCGCGCGGGGGTTCCTGGCTACACCTTC. Amino acid sequence: CASSPRAGVPGYTF.

This chain joins TRBV5-1 and TRBJ1-1; 11 bases fit TRBD1. The germline V gene encodes CDR1 SGHRS and CDR2 YFSETQ. The J segment lost 8 bases and the V segment lost 0 bases, leaving 6 bases of the junction unmatched. The CDR3 extends over 15 amino acids. The CDR3 reads CASSLARDRGIEAFF. CDR3 DNA sequence: TGCGCCAGCAGCTTGGCCCGGGACAGGGGGATCGAAGCTTTCTTT.

The table lists this clone with a few counts. The chain uses TRBV7-9 and TRBJ1-5; D gene unclear. Trimming cost V 1 base and J 4 bases, with 5 bases left between them. Germline V gene lookup returns CDR1 SEHNR and CDR2 FQNEAQ (reference sequence). The CDR3 extends over 13 amino acids. CDR3 DNA sequence: TGTGCCAGCAGCTTAGACGGGAATCAGCCCCAGCATTTT. Translated, it gives CASSLDGNQPQHF. The full variable domain, with the rest looked up from reference TRBV7-9 and TRBJ1-5, is DTGVSQNPRHKITKRGQNVTFRCDPISEHNRLYWYRQTLGQGPEFLTYFQNEAQLEKSRLLSDRFSAERPKGSFSTLEIQRTEQGDSAMYLCASSLDGNQPQHFGDGTRLSIL.

V usage is TRBV16 and J usage is TRBJ2-7; D gene ambiguous. The CDR3 sequence is 12 residues long. Trimming removed 4 bases from V and 1 base from J, with 5 bases in between. The germline CDR1 and CDR2 sequences are KGHSY and FQNENV. The CDR3 region has the DNA TGTGCCAGCAGCCCCAAATCCTACGAGCAGTACTTC. The encoded protein is CASSPKSYEQYF.

The CDR3 coding sequence is TGTGCCAGCAGTTTCCCACCCCGAGGGAACACTGAAGCTTTCTTT. Its protein is CASSFPPRGNTEAFF. V and J are TRBV28 and TRBJ1-1; no clear D gene. Trimming stripped 3 bases from V and 1 base from J, with 12 bases between. CDR3 size: 15 residues. From germline, CDR1 is MDHEN and CDR2 SYDVKM.